Each of the 10 T cell receptor beta chains below was sequenced from the same sample in a study of CD8+ T cells in alopecia areata. The treatment denotes: oral pan-JAK inhibitor, 5-10 mg twice daily. Reverse transcribed after extraction, RNA yielded cDNA as the sequencing template. Profiled with immunoSEQ multiplex PCR; TCRdb holds only in-frame clones, not every one. The profile shows about 200,000 clones, roughly 60% of them singletons. Sequenced material: CD4+ T cells sorted from blood, taken at week 24, from a patient treated with tofacitinib. These receptors all stem from a human donor with alopecia areata.

This clone was observed a few times. The CDR3 sequence is CASSPRDSANTGELFF. CDR3 nucleotide sequence: TGTGCCAGCAGCCCTCGGGACAGCGCGAACACCGGGGAGCTGTTTTTT. The chain couples TRBV14 to TRBJ2-2; 7 positions agree with TRBD1. Germline V lookup: CDR1 SGHDN, CDR2 FVKESK. This CDR3 comprises 16 residues. With V trimmed by 4 bases and J by 0 bases, 5 bases remained unmatched.

In DNA, the CDR3 is TGTGCCAGCAGCCACGGGGCTTTGAACACCGGGGAGCTGTTTTTT. It specifies CASSHGALNTGELFF. This chain links TRBV28 with TRBJ2-2; TRBD1 or TRBD2 may be the D gene (5 bases each). The ends were cut back, 6 bases at V and 1 base at J, with 12 bases in the middle. The V gene's germline CDR1 is MDHEN and CDR2 SYDVKM. CDR3 length equals 15 residues.

The chain carries TRBV6-5 and TRBJ1-1; tentative D call: TRBD1 (6 bases). This CDR3 has 11 amino acids. Trimming removed 5 bases at V and 11 bases at J, with 12 bases between. Germline-derived CDR1 and CDR2 are MNHEY and SVGAGI. CDR3: CASSTRGAAFF. The CDR3 DNA is TGTGCCAGCAGTACACGGGGGGCGGCTTTCTTT.

The rearrangement uses TRBV27 and TRBJ2-2; D is perhaps TRBD2 (5 bases). The CDR3 sequence is 12 residues long. Germline V gene data show CDR1 as MNHEY and CDR2 as SMNVEV (reference sequence). V lost 10 bases and J 0 bases, leaving 6 bases between the germline ends. CDR3 sequence (DNA): TGTGCCACCGGGACGAACACCGGGGAGCTGTTTTTT. Its protein is CATGTNTGELFF.

This chain uses TRBV5-6 with TRBJ1-1, with TRBD1 as a possible D gene (5 bases). This CDR3 contains 14 residues. Looked up from germline, CDR1 is SGHDT and CDR2 is YYEEEE. Between the trimmed V and J ends, which lost 2 bases and 4 bases, there was a span of 12 bases. The CDR3 loop reads CASSFFSGGTEAFF. The DNA of the CDR3 is TGTGCCAGCAGCTTTTTTTCTGGGGGCACTGAAGCTTTCTTT.

The CDR3 DNA reads as TGTGCCAGTAGCGACAGTCTCTACGAGCAGTACTTC. Protein sequence: CASSDSLYEQYF. The chain has TRBV19 and TRBJ2-7; TRBD1 might be the D (5 bases). Trimming pared 6 bases from V and 3 bases from J, leaving 9 bases between. Germline lookup yields CDR1 LNHDA and CDR2 SQIVND (reference sequence). The CDR3 runs 12 residues.

This clone was counted only a few times. The chain is built from TRBV5-6 and TRBJ2-1; 11 bases match TRBD2. V was pared by 0 bases and J by 8 bases, with 10 bases of the junction left unmatched. Germline V gives CDR1 SGHDT, CDR2 YYEEEE. The CDR3 covers 17 residues. CDR3 sequence reads: CASSLVSSGGTAHEQFF. CDR3 coding DNA: TGTGCCAGCAGCTTGGTGTCTAGCGGGGGGACCGCACATGAGCAGTTCTTC.

The count of this clone is one. The rearrangement links TRBV27 to TRBJ1-1; no clear D gene. CDR3 length: 14 residues. V gave up 3 bases and J gave up 4 bases, with 12 bases separating them. CDR1 is MNHEY and CDR2 is SMNVEV in the germline V gene (reference sequence). As DNA, the CDR3 is TGTGCCAGCAGTTTCTGGGGAAAGAGCACTGAAGCTTTCTTT. Its translation: CASSFWGKSTEAFF.

This chain joins TRBV4-1 and TRBJ2-7; 10 bases align to TRBD1. CDR3 length: 16 residues. Germline assignment: CDR1 MGHRA and CDR2 YSYEKL. Trimming took 3 bases from V and 7 from J; bases not matched to a gene: 12. Here the CDR3 reads CASSHLYGTGALEQYF. The CDR3 DNA follows: TGCGCCAGCAGCCATCTCTATGGGACAGGGGCCCTAGAGCAGTACTTC.

This chain connects TRBV11-2 to TRBJ2-7, with a possible D match to TRBD1 (6 bases). V was pared by 5 bases and J by 4 bases, with 12 bases between. The V gene's germline CDR1 is SGHAT and CDR2 FQNNGV. The CDR3 covers 13 residues. DNA for the CDR3: TGTGCCAGCAGCCCCGGGACACCGTACGAGCAGTACTTC. Translating gives CASSPGTPYEQYF.